The TCR beta chain described here comes from a study of identical twins. Template switching introduced a universal primer site, and the cDNA bore unique molecular identifiers. MiXCR, run by TCRdb on the 5' RACE reads, gives a single entry per CDR3 protein. The sample lists roughly 710,000 distinct CDR3 sequences; over 5% were seen once. Germline trimming cut 5 bases from V and 0 bases from J; bases unmatched to any gene: 16. CDR3 size: 19 residues. This clonotype has ten or more counts. The TCR sequence derives from a man aged 18 to 35 in good health. Source material: naive T cells sorted from blood. The chain recombines TRBV12-3 or TRBV12-4 with TRBJ2-1; the match to TRBD1 covers 7 bases. This CDR3 reads CASSPDPDRDVSSYNEQFF. CDR3 DNA sequence: TGTGCCAGCAGTCCGGACCCAGACAGGGACGTTAGCTCCTACAATGAGCAGTTCTTC.